These 3 T cell receptor beta chains were all obtained from the same sample, sequenced in a study of cytomegalovirus exposure and HLA in healthy donors (dated by TCRdb to 2016 to 2017). Library preparation was by the immunoSEQ multiplex PCR assay. TCRdb carries this immuneACCESS record with in-frame sequences only. Its versions omit some clonotypes, under half of them owing to an unresolved V gene in the studies checked, with the rest unexplained. For this sample there are 60,000 or so clones; about 92% appear just once. The ten largest clones add up to 1% to 1.5% of the sample. The sequenced sample was PBMCs. Receptors originate from a woman under 30 in good health and CMV-seronegative.

The chain links TRBV7-3 to TRBJ2-3; 9 bases line up with TRBD2. The CDR3 sequence is 16 residues long. V shed 1 base and J 0 bases; nucleotides not matched to a gene: 2. From germline, CDR1 is SGHTA and CDR2 FQGTGA. The CDR3 sequence: CASSLRSGGSTDTQYF. The CDR3 DNA reads as TGTGCCAGCAGCTTAAGAAGCGGGGGGAGCACAGATACGCAGTATTTT.

This rearrangement joins TRBV5-1 to TRBJ2-5, with unresolved D. Trimming removed 0 bases from V and 2 bases from J, with 2 bases in between. The CDR3 has 12 residues. Germline CDR1 reads SGHRS; CDR2 reads YFSETQ. Here the CDR3 DNA reads TGCGCCAGCAGCTTGGCGCAAGAGACCCAGTACTTC. The encoded protein is CASSLAQETQYF.

The chain links TRBV7-9 to TRBJ2-7, with 14 bases identical to TRBD2. J was trimmed by 5 bases and V by 1 base; bases with no gene match: 1. The CDR3 loop spans 15 amino acids. CDR1 SEHNR and CDR2 FQNEAQ come from the germline V gene (reference sequence). The CDR3 DNA reads as TGTGCCAGCAGCTTAGGACTAGCGGGGGGGAACGAGCAGTACTTC. This sequence encodes CASSLGLAGGNEQYF.